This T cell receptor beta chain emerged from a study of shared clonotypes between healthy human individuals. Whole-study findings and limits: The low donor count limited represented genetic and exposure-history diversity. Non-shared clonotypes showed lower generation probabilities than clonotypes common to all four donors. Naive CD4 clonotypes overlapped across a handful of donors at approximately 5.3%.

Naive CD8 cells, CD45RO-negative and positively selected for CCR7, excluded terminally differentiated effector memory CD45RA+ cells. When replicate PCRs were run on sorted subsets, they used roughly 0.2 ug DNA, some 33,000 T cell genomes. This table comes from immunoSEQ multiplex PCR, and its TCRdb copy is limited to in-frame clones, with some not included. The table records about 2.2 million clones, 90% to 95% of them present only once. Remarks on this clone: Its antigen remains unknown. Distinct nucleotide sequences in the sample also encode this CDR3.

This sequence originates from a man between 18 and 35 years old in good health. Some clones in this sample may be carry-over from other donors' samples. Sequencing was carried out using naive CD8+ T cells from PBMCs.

The chain's CDR3 is CASSPLKENTIYF. Written as DNA, the CDR3 is TGTGCCAGCTCACCACTTAAGGAGAACACCATATATTTT. This sequence joins TRBV18 and TRBJ1-3; no definite D call. V was clipped by 1 base and J by 7 bases, with 8 bases between them. Germline CDR1 KGHSH, CDR2 LQKENI. The CDR3 totals 13 residues.